The rows below give T cell receptor beta chains drawn from one sample of a study of cytomegalovirus exposure and HLA in healthy donors. TCRdb's table, derived via immunoSEQ multiplex PCR, lists solely in-frame clones and lacks some. The sample consists of tens of thousands of clones, just under 70% of them appearing once. Sequences were obtained from PBMCs. These receptors all stem from a woman aged 45-60 years in good health and CMV-seropositive. Each CDR3 is given with its conserved first and last residue. The D gene is left open where the match is weak. Part of the rows lack a size; the others show once, few, many or a class for expanded clones.

CDR3aa	CDR3nt	d_gene	abundance	v_gene	j_gene
CSAHSGGANEQFF	TGCAGCGCCCACAGCGGAGGGGCCAATGAGCAGTTCTTC	NA	NA	TRBV29-1	TRBJ2-1
CASSRTSGASTDTQYF	TGTGCCAGCAGCCGAACTAGCGGGGCTAGCACAGATACGCAGTATTTT	TRBD2	NA	TRBV7-2	TRBJ2-3
CASSEARQGATSQYF	TGTGCCAGCAGTGAAGCGCGACAGGGGGCAACTTCCCAGTACTTC	TRBD1	NA	TRBV6-1	TRBJ2-5
CASTRRGAYNEQFF	TGCGCCAGCACCAGGCGGGGTGCCTACAATGAGCAGTTCTTC	NA	NA	TRBV23-1	TRBJ2-1
CSVDREEGNEQFF	TGCAGCGTTGATCGGGAGGAGGGTAATGAGCAGTTCTTC	TRBD2	few	TRBV29-1	TRBJ2-1
CASSLLFGGGLTDTQYF	TGTGCCAGCAGTTTATTATTCGGGGGAGGACTCACAGATACGCAGTATTTT	NA	few	TRBV28	TRBJ2-3
CASSERETGELFF	TGTGCCAGCAGTGAGCGGGAGACCGGGGAGCTGTTTTTT	TRBD2	NA	TRBV6-4	TRBJ2-2
CASSVTSVPQETQYF	TGTGCCAGCAGCGTGACTAGCGTCCCCCAAGAGACCCAGTACTTC	TRBD2	NA	TRBV9	TRBJ2-5
CASSQGQRPYEQYF	TGTGCCAGCAGTCAGGGACAGCGCCCCTACGAGCAGTACTTC	TRBD1	NA	TRBV9	TRBJ2-7
CASSFSGNEQFF	TGTGCTAGCAGTTTTAGCGGCAATGAGCAGTTCTTC	NA	NA	TRBV28	TRBJ2-1
CASNSRQGAEAFF	TGTGCCAGCAATAGTCGACAGGGCGCTGAAGCTTTCTTT	TRBD1	once	TRBV6-5	TRBJ1-1
CASSLGTPSTDTQYF	TGTGCCAGCAGCTTGGGGACACCTAGCACAGATACGCAGTATTTT	NA	NA	TRBV5-4	TRBJ2-3
CASSWRDLGDTIYF	TGCGCCAGCAGCTGGCGGGACCTCGGGGACACCATATATTTT	NA	NA	TRBV5-1	TRBJ1-3
CASSLQGDRELFF	TGTGCCAGCAGCTTACAGGGGGACAGGGAGCTGTTTTTT	TRBD1	few	TRBV7-8	TRBJ2-2
CASSPRGSGLGEQYF	TGCGCCAGCAGTCCCCGGGGTAGCGGGTTGGGCGAGCAGTACTTC	TRBD2	NA	TRBV27	TRBJ2-7
CASWDRYSPLHF	TGTGCCAGCTGGGACAGATATTCACCCCTCCACTTT	TRBD1	NA	TRBV6-5	TRBJ1-6
CASSKLAGDNEQFF	TGTGCCAGTAGTAAACTAGCGGGAGATAATGAGCAGTTCTTC	TRBD2	NA	TRBV19	TRBJ2-1
CASSPGQEGHQPQHF	TGTGCCAGCAGCCCGGGACAGGAGGGGCATCAGCCCCAGCATTTT	TRBD1	NA	TRBV5-4	TRBJ1-5
CASSQDASGRFETQYF	TGTGCCAGCAGCCAAGATGCCAGCGGGAGGTTCGAGACCCAGTACTTC	TRBD2	NA	TRBV4-2	TRBJ2-5
CASSLERLADTQYF	TGTGCCAGCAGCTTAGAGAGACTAGCCGATACGCAGTATTTT	TRBD2	few	TRBV13	TRBJ2-3
CATGVTYNEQFF	TGTGCCACAGGGGTGACCTACAATGAGCAGTTCTTC	NA	NA	TRBV2	TRBJ2-1
CAEGGTNEKLFF	TGTGCGGAAGGGGGAACTAATGAAAAACTGTTTTTT	NA	NA	TRBV7-9	TRBJ1-4
CASSTSGRANTGELFF	TGCGCCAGCAGCACTAGCGGGAGGGCGAACACCGGGGAGCTGTTTTTT	TRBD2	NA	TRBV5-1	TRBJ2-2
CAISEPGTGGITEAFF	TGTGCCATCAGTGAGCCAGGGACAGGGGGCATCACTGAAGCTTTCTTT	TRBD1	NA	TRBV10-3	TRBJ1-1
CASSPTRQGWEQYF	TGTGCCAGCAGCCCCACCCGACAGGGTTGGGAGCAGTACTTC	TRBD1	few	TRBV7-6	TRBJ2-7
CASTPRRRGFGNTIYF	TGTGCCAGCACCCCCCGGCGTCGGGGTTTCGGAAACACCATATATTTT	NA	once	TRBV28	TRBJ1-3
CASSQDRGSPLHF	TGCGCCAGCAGCCAAGATAGGGGTTCACCCCTCCACTTT	NA	NA	TRBV4-1	TRBJ1-6
CASSSGDRVSPLHF	TGTGCCAGCAGCTCCGGGGACAGGGTTTCACCCCTCCACTTT	TRBD1	few	TRBV11-2	TRBJ1-6
CSVVRSGEGEQFF	TGCAGCGTTGTTCGGTCGGGGGAAGGTGAGCAGTTCTTC	NA	NA	TRBV29-1	TRBJ2-1
CASKGKNTGELFF	TGTGCCAGCAAGGGGAAAAACACCGGGGAGCTGTTTTTT	NA	NA	TRBV7-2	TRBJ2-2
CASSPTGSQETQYF	TGCGCCAGCAGCCCAACAGGGTCCCAAGAGACCCAGTACTTC	NA	few	TRBV5-1	TRBJ2-5
CASSPTGGANVLTF	TGTGCCAGCTCACCAACGGGGGGGGCCAACGTCCTGACTTTC	NA	few	TRBV18	TRBJ2-6
CASSEGVAGGSPDTQYF	TGTGCCAGCAGTGAAGGGGTGGCGGGAGGATCCCCAGATACGCAGTATTTT	TRBD2	NA	TRBV6-1	TRBJ2-3
CASSPRTTVGNEQFF	TGTGCCAGCAGTCCACGGACAACTGTGGGCAATGAGCAGTTCTTC	NA	few	TRBV27	TRBJ2-1
CASSQGPPRSKNIQYF	TGCGCCAGCAGCCAAGGCCCCCCGAGATCCAAAAACATTCAGTACTTC	NA	NA	TRBV4-1	TRBJ2-4
CASSVSTGTTNTGELFF	TGTGCCAGCAGCGTATCCACCGGGACAACGAACACCGGGGAGCTGTTTTTT	NA	NA	TRBV9	TRBJ2-2
CASNQGQGQPQHF	TGTGCCAGCAACCAAGGTCAGGGACAGCCCCAGCATTTT	NA	NA	TRBV6-5	TRBJ1-5
CASSELGGYGYTF	TGCGCCAGCAGTGAGTTAGGGGGCTATGGCTACACCTTC	NA	NA	TRBV10-1	TRBJ1-2
CSSSLVFGGRNTGELFF	TGTTCCAGCAGCTTAGTTTTTGGGGGCCGGAACACCGGGGAGCTGTTTTTT	NA	NA	TRBV7-9	TRBJ2-2
CASSLPSGGDTQYF	TGTGCCAGCAGCCTCCCGTCAGGGGGAGATACGCAGTATTTT	TRBD1	few	TRBV7-9	TRBJ2-3
CASTKGRGAGYEQYF	TGTGCCAGCACCAAGGGGAGGGGAGCGGGGTACGAGCAGTACTTC	TRBD2	NA	TRBV7-2	TRBJ2-7
CASSLVAGGSYNEQFF	TGCGCCAGCAGCTTGGTAGCGGGAGGCTCCTACAATGAGCAGTTCTTC	TRBD2	few	TRBV5-1	TRBJ2-1